The 22 T cell receptor beta chains listed next were all sequenced from one sample in a study of human T cells and chemical hapten exposure. Noted time point: patch test 1, 2 weeks after DPC sensitization. Treatment denoted: therapeutic diphenylcyclopropenone sensitization with weekly scalp DPC. From the RACE reads, TCRdb called clonotypes with MiXCR, one entry per CDR3 protein. The table includes about 71,000 distinct CDR3 sequences, approximately 9.4% detected once. This sample comprised whole blood, obtained in connection with sensitization to the hapten diphenylcyclopropenone (DPC). The receptors stem from a woman aged 35 to 49 with alopecia areata. Some clones in this sample may be carry-over from other donors' samples.

In this sample, this clonotype turned up a few times. The chain couples TRBV10-1 to TRBJ2-7; D not resolved. The V and J ends lost 5 bases and 6 bases respectively, with 11 bases between them. The length of the CDR3 is 12 residues. Germline loops: CDR1 WNHNN, CDR2 SYGVQD (reference sequence). CDR3 protein: CASSNNRLEQYF. In DNA form, the CDR3 reads TGCGCCAGCAGTAATAACCGCCTCGAGCAGTACTTC.

This clonotype was observed at least ten times. The chain carries TRBV2 and TRBJ1-4, with D possibly being TRBD1 (6 bases). This CDR3 region has 15 residues. V was cut by 6 bases and J by 7 bases, with 18 bases left in between. CDR1 SNHLY and CDR2 FYNNEI come from the germline V gene. CDR3 amino acids: CASRANTGRIEKLFF. In DNA form, the CDR3 reads TGTGCCAGCAGAGCAAACACAGGGAGGATTGAAAAACTGTTTTTT.

This clonotype was seen at least ten times. The V call is TRBV7-6, the J call TRBJ2-7; D ambiguous. CDR3 size: 15 residues. Trimming removed 5 bases at V and 0 bases at J, with 14 bases between. Germline CDR1 SGHVS, CDR2 FNYEAQ. The CDR3: CASSPGYGSSYEQYF. DNA of the CDR3: TGTGCCAGCAGCCCCGGGTACGGTAGCTCCTACGAGCAGTACTTC.

The V call is TRBV4-3, the J call TRBJ2-7; D is perhaps TRBD1 (6 bases). CDR3 length: 16 residues. V lost 0 bases, J lost 4 bases, and 16 bases lay in between. Germline V gives CDR1 LGHNA, CDR2 YSLEER. The CDR3 protein is CASSQDPQGWSYEQYF. CDR3 DNA: TGCGCCAGCAGCCAAGACCCACAGGGATGGAGTTACGAGCAGTACTTC.

This clonotype has only a few counts. The chain joins TRBV4-3 to TRBJ2-5; a possible D gene is TRBD2 (5 bases). The V gene lost 1 base and the J gene lost 5 bases, with 8 bases spanning the gap. The CDR3 length is 13 residues. Germline lookup yields CDR1 LGHNA and CDR2 YSLEER. This chain's CDR3 is CASSQGGMETQYF. The DNA of the CDR3 is TGCGCCAGCAGCCAAGGAGGGATGGAGACCCAGTACTTC.

The chain couples TRBV11-2 to TRBJ1-1; no firm D call. The V and J ends lost 4 bases and 2 bases respectively, with 14 bases between them. The CDR3 runs 15 residues. From germline, CDR1 is SGHAT and CDR2 FQNNGV. The CDR3 sequence: CASSYQLGSNTEAFF. CDR3 coding DNA: TGTGCCAGCAGCTACCAGCTTGGGTCCAACACTGAAGCTTTCTTT.

This clonotype was recorded many times. CDR3 in DNA: TGTGCCAGCAGCTCATGGACAGGCTCTGGAAACACCATATATTTT. Translating it yields CASSSWTGSGNTIYF. V and J are TRBV7-6 and TRBJ1-3; 7 nucleotides agree with TRBD1. The CDR3 contains 15 residues. Trimming removed 4 bases from V and 0 bases from J; junction bases left unmatched: 3. Germline loops: CDR1 SGHVS, CDR2 FNYEAQ.

The J gene is TRBJ2-5, the V gene TRBV20-1; D gene ambiguous. This CDR3 contains 14 residues. The germline V gene has CDR1 DFQATT and CDR2 SNEGSKA (reference sequence). Trimming shortened V by 1 base and J by 2 bases, and 11 bases separated the two germline ends. CDR3 sequence reads: CSARGAAIQETQYF. The CDR3 DNA reads as TGCAGTGCTAGAGGGGCGGCAATACAAGAGACCCAGTACTTC.

This clonotype showed up just a few times. V and J are TRBV7-2 and TRBJ2-7; no clear D. From germline, CDR1 is SGHTA and CDR2 FQGNSA. The V gene lost 2 bases and the J gene lost 11 bases, with 13 bases spanning the gap. This CDR3 is built from 12 residues. Written as DNA, the CDR3 is TGTGCCAGCAGCTTATCCCAGCGACCCGAGTACTTC. It yields the protein CASSLSQRPEYF.

This clonotype was observed at least ten times. This chain connects TRBV20-1 to TRBJ2-2; D remains unclear. CDR1 is DFQATT, CDR2 SNEGSKA, per germline (reference sequence). Trimming removed 5 bases at V and 0 bases at J, with 13 bases between. This CDR3 spans 15 amino acids. The DNA of the CDR3 is TGCAGTGCTGAACCCGGAGAAACGAACACCGGGGAGCTGTTTTTT. Translation gives CSAEPGETNTGELFF.

This clonotype has at least ten counts. V and J are TRBV20-1 and TRBJ2-3; TRBD2 agrees at 9 bases. There are 15 residues in the CDR3. Germline V lookup: CDR1 DFQATT, CDR2 SNEGSKA (reference sequence). V lost 3 bases, J lost 4 bases, and 8 bases stayed unmatched. The CDR3 protein is CSASGGGAVPDTQYF. The CDR3, as DNA: TGCAGTGCTAGTGGCGGGGGGGCTGTTCCAGATACGCAGTATTTT.

This clonotype was counted many times. The rearrangement uses TRBV11-3 and TRBJ2-3; D remains ambiguous. This CDR3 has 13 amino acids. The germline CDR1 and CDR2 sequences are SGHNT and YENEEA. V gave up 8 bases and J gave up 2 bases, with 11 bases separating them. The CDR3: CASGNRPTDTQYF. CDR3 nucleotide sequence: TGTGCCAGCGGAAATCGTCCCACAGATACGCAGTATTTT. The full variable domain, its missing parts supplied by reference TRBV11-3 and TRBJ2-3, is EAGVVQSPRYKIIEKKQPVAFWCNPISGHNTLYWYLQNLGQGPELLIRYENEEAVDDSQLPKDRFSAERLKGVDSTLKIQPAELGDSAVYLCASGNRPTDTQYFGPGTRLTVL.

This clonotype was observed at least ten times. J is TRBJ2-5 and V is TRBV5-4; 9 bases line up with TRBD1. Per the germline V gene, CDR1 is SGHNT and CDR2 is YYREEE (reference sequence). This CDR3 is 16 amino acids long. V was pared by 4 bases and J by 1 base, with 8 bases of the junction left unmatched. DNA for the CDR3: TGTGCCAGCAGCCCAAGAAACAGGGGGCCCCAAGAGACCCAGTACTTC. It translates to CASSPRNRGPQETQYF.

This clonotype appeared many times. The chain has TRBV24-1 and TRBJ2-7, with D perhaps matching TRBD1 or TRBD2 (5 bases each). CDR3 size: 14 residues. The V gene's germline CDR1 is KGHDR and CDR2 SFDVKD. The V end was cut by 4 bases, the J end by 2 bases, with 11 bases between. CDR3 DNA: TGTGCCACCAGTGAGGGGGACGGACCCTACGAGCAGTACTTC. Translation gives CATSEGDGPYEQYF.

The chain uses TRBV6-5 and TRBJ1-3; D is ambiguous. Trimming left V 7 bases short and J 0 bases short, with 16 bases between. This CDR3 contains 16 residues. Germline values: CDR1 MNHEY, CDR2 SVGAGI. CDR3 DNA sequence: TGTGCCAGCACCGCAGGTCGCTCGCTCTCTGGAAACACCATATATTTT. The encoded protein is CASTAGRSLSGNTIYF.

This clonotype has a handful of counts. V usage is TRBV14 and J usage is TRBJ2-6; D gene unclear. V was cut by 4 bases and J by 2 bases, with 6 bases left in between. The CDR3 is made up of 14 amino acids. CDR1 SGHDN and CDR2 FVKESK come from the germline V gene. CDR3 amino acids: CASSPGPGANVLTF. The CDR3 DNA follows: TGTGCCAGCAGCCCCGGGCCTGGGGCCAACGTCCTGACTTTC.

In this sample, this clonotype turned up many times. V and J are TRBV5-5 and TRBJ2-2, with TRBD1 identical over 7 bases. The CDR3 is 15 residues long. Germline CDR1 SGHKS, CDR2 YYEKEE (reference sequence). J gave up 1 base and V 4 bases, and 4 bases lay outside the gene matches. For the CDR3, the DNA is TGTGCCAGCAGCCTCAGGACAGGGAACACCGGGGAGCTGTTTTTT. The encoded protein is CASSLRTGNTGELFF.

The chain recombines TRBV7-9 with TRBJ2-1, with D tentatively TRBD1 (5 bases). Germline V lookup: CDR1 SEHNR, CDR2 FQNEAQ (reference sequence). The CDR3 totals 14 residues. Trimming left V 1 base short and J 5 bases short, with 9 bases between. The CDR3 nucleotides read TGTGCCAGCAGCTTAGTAAGCAGGGACAATGAGCAGTTCTTC. This encodes CASSLVSRDNEQFF.

Only a few counts were recorded for this clonotype. This chain links TRBV11-2 with TRBJ2-2; weak D call: TRBD1 (6 bases). CDR1 is SGHAT, CDR2 FQNNGV, per germline. The germline V and J ends were trimmed by 4 bases and 2 bases, with 11 bases remaining between them. This CDR3 has 15 amino acids. CDR3: CASSSRTANTGELFF. For the CDR3, the DNA is TGTGCCAGCAGCTCCAGGACAGCTAACACCGGGGAGCTGTTTTTT.

This clonotype was seen many times. The chain employs TRBV7-9 and TRBJ1-6, with 8 bases matching TRBD1. Germline trimming cut 2 bases from V and 7 bases from J; bases unmatched to any gene: 4. Germline V lookup: CDR1 SEHNR, CDR2 FQNEAQ (reference sequence). This CDR3 contains 15 residues. The CDR3 reads CASSLRTGSNSPLHF. The CDR3 DNA sequence: TGTGCCAGCAGCTTAAGGACAGGGTCCAATTCACCCCTCCACTTT.

This clonotype appeared a few times. V and J are TRBV11-2 and TRBJ2-7; D may correspond to TRBD1 or TRBD2 (6 bases each). V shed 0 bases and J shed 7 bases, with 13 bases lying between them. CDR1 is SGHAT, CDR2 FQNNGV, per germline. This CDR3 has 14 amino acids. Here the CDR3 reads CASSLEFGGGEQYF. DNA of the CDR3: TGTGCCAGCAGCTTAGAGTTCGGAGGGGGTGAGCAGTACTTC.

This clonotype was picked up a small number of times. V and J are TRBV29-1 and TRBJ2-5; D gene ambiguous. V was clipped by 4 bases and J by 5 bases, with 5 bases between them. Germline V gene lookup returns CDR1 SQVTM and CDR2 ANQGSEA. CDR3 length: 10 residues. CDR3 residues: CSVGAETQYF. The DNA for the CDR3 is TGCAGCGTTGGGGCGGAGACCCAGTACTTC.